Following are 30 T cell receptor beta chains from one sample sequenced in a study of preoperative IRX-2 immunotherapy in early breast cancer. The treatment: preoperative locoregional IRX-2 cytokine immunotherapy. Sequencing was performed with immunoSEQ multiplex PCR; in TCRdb, only in-frame clones are kept and a portion is missing. This table has 20,000 to 30,000 clones, around 75% appearing once. The source was lymph node tissue, collected before IRX-2 immunotherapy. Receptors were obtained from a human donor with breast cancer.

V and J are TRBV25-1 and TRBJ2-3; weak D call: TRBD1 (5 bases). CDR1 and CDR2 from the germline V gene are MGHDK and SYGVNS. V was cut by 3 bases and J by 3 bases, with 16 bases left in between. The CDR3 extends over 16 amino acids. The CDR3 coding sequence is TGTGCCAGCAGTGATAGGGTCAATAAGGGGACAGATACGCAGTATTTT. This encodes CASSDRVNKGTDTQYF.

This clone has more than one count but fewer than ten. V and J are TRBV6-8 and TRBJ1-1, with D maybe TRBD1 (5 bases). Trimming removed 0 bases from V and 0 bases from J, with 14 bases in between. Germline V gene lookup returns CDR1 MNHGY and CDR2 SAAAGT. This CDR3 spans 17 amino acids. The CDR3, as DNA: TGTGCCAGCAGTTACTCGGGGACGGGAAACATGAACACTGAAGCTTTCTTT. The encoded protein is CASSYSGTGNMNTEAFF.

The CDR3 loop reads CASSKSLVSPNEQFF. In DNA, the CDR3 is TGCGCCAGCAGCAAGTCGCTAGTCTCACCAAATGAGCAGTTCTTC. The chain uses TRBV5-1 and TRBJ2-1; D not certain. CDR1 SGHRS and CDR2 YFSETQ come from the germline V gene. The CDR3 has 15 amino acids. The V gene lost 4 bases and the J gene lost 7 bases, with 18 bases spanning the gap.

The J gene is TRBJ2-1, the V gene TRBV25-1; D gene uncertain. Trimming left V 8 bases short and J 3 bases short, with 11 bases between. CDR3 length equals 13 residues. Per germline, CDR1 MGHDK and CDR2 SYGVNS. The chain's CDR3 is CASSGRVYNEQFF. In nucleotides, the CDR3 is TGTGCCAGCTCCGGCAGAGTCTACAATGAGCAGTTCTTC.

J is TRBJ1-1 and V is TRBV4-1, with a weak D call TRBD1 (5 bases). V gave up 3 bases and J gave up 4 bases, with 27 bases separating them. Germline CDR1 and CDR2: MGHRA and YSYEKL. The CDR3 runs 19 residues. The CDR3 protein is CASSQLGITGKGYGTEAFF. The CDR3 DNA sequence: TGCGCCAGCAGCCAGCTCGGAATTACGGGCAAGGGGTATGGCACTGAAGCTTTCTTT.

V gene TRBV10-3 combines with J gene TRBJ1-6, with no clear D. Trimming left V 1 base short and J 10 bases short, with 14 bases between. CDR3 length: 15 residues. CDR1 ENHRY and CDR2 SYGVKD come from the germline V gene. CDR3 protein: CAISEFATKDSPLHF. The CDR3 bases are TGTGCCATCAGTGAGTTTGCTACTAAGGACTCACCCCTCCACTTT.

The V call is TRBV28, the J call TRBJ1-1, with 12 bases identical to TRBD1. J gave up 1 base and V 4 bases, and 4 bases lay outside the gene matches. CDR1 and CDR2 (germline): MDHEN, SYDVKM. This CDR3 spans 16 amino acids. The CDR3 nucleotides read TGTGCCAGCAGTTCCGGGACAGGGGGCCCGAACACTGAAGCTTTCTTT. This codes for CASSSGTGGPNTEAFF.

The genes are TRBV6-8 and TRBJ2-7; 7 nucleotides line up with TRBD1. Germline assignment: CDR1 MNHGY and CDR2 SAAAGT. V was pared by 6 bases and J by 1 base, with 9 bases of the junction left unmatched. The CDR3 spans 15 residues. CDR3 sequence reads: CASRLWDSGSYEQYF. CDR3 DNA: TGTGCCAGCAGGTTGTGGGACAGCGGTTCCTACGAGCAGTACTTC.

The chain uses TRBV19 and TRBJ2-3; D perhaps matches TRBD1 (5 bases). Between the trimmed V and J ends, which lost 7 bases and 6 bases, there was a span of 23 bases. Germline V lookup: CDR1 LNHDA, CDR2 SQIVND (reference sequence). CDR3 length equals 16 residues. CDR3 DNA: TGTGCCAGTACCAGGGCGAACCCCGGCCCGGCGGATACGCAGTATTTT. Translated: CASTRANPGPADTQYF.

The V gene is TRBV6-8, the J gene TRBJ2-2; 13 positions match TRBD2. This CDR3 spans 18 amino acids. V dropped 5 bases and J dropped 1; count of bases not matched to a gene: 7. Germline loops: CDR1 MNHGY, CDR2 SAAAGT. The CDR3 is CASSGLAGAFMNTGELFF. Written as DNA, the CDR3 is TGTGCCAGCAGTGGACTAGCGGGGGCCTTTATGAACACCGGGGAGCTGTTTTTT.

The V gene is TRBV28, the J gene TRBJ1-2; D is unresolved. The CDR3 length is 16 residues. Germline CDR1 is MDHEN and CDR2 is SYDVKM. V lost 5 bases, J lost 0 bases, and 16 bases lay in between. CDR3 residues: CASSLSIAVANYGYTF. DNA of the CDR3: TGTGCCAGCAGTCTCTCCATTGCAGTCGCTAACTATGGCTACACCTTC.

The chain links TRBV19 to TRBJ2-1; D remains unclear. From germline, CDR1 is LNHDA and CDR2 SQIVND (reference sequence). This CDR3 has 14 residues. V was cut by 8 bases and J by 1 base, with 12 bases left in between. The CDR3 region is CASGRSGSYNEQFF. DNA of the CDR3: TGTGCCAGTGGCCGGTCCGGATCCTACAATGAGCAGTTCTTC.

The rearrangement links TRBV11-3 to TRBJ1-3; D remains ambiguous. The ends were cut back, 1 base at V and 7 bases at J, with 17 bases in the middle. The length of the CDR3 is 16 residues. Looked up from germline, CDR1 is SGHNT and CDR2 is YENEEA. The CDR3 DNA reads TGTGCCAGCAGCTTAGGGGAGGGCCTCAGGTGGAACACCATATATTTT. This translates into CASSLGEGLRWNTIYF.

In this sample, this clone turned up once. CDR3 protein: CASSYTRGPNSPLHF. CDR3 in DNA: TGTGCCAGCAGCTATACACGGGGACCTAATTCACCCCTCCACTTT. J is TRBJ1-6 and V is TRBV11-3, with D maybe TRBD1 (5 bases). This CDR3 spans 15 amino acids. V lost 4 bases and J lost 6, with 13 bases in between. Germline-derived CDR1 and CDR2 are SGHNT and YENEEA.

The CDR3 spells CASSRDKPAYGYTF. Here the CDR3 DNA reads TGTGCCAGTTCCCGGGATAAACCAGCCTATGGCTACACCTTC. The gene calls are TRBV6-8 and TRBJ1-2; D remains unclear. Trimming shortened V by 9 bases and J by 4 bases, and 18 bases separated the two germline ends. Germline V gene sequence: CDR1 MNHGY, CDR2 SAAAGT. The CDR3 runs 14 residues.

V gene TRBV7-5 combines with J gene TRBJ1-2; the listed D gene, TRBD1, was not tested against the DNA. TRBV7-5 is noted as a pseudogene. The CDR3 is 15 amino acids. CDR3 region: CASSSPWTANYGYTF. The CDR3 DNA is TGTGCCAGCAGCTCACCATGGACAGCCAACTATGGCTACACCTTC.

The chain combines TRBV6-8 with TRBJ2-5; D possibly corresponds to TRBD2 (5 bases). Deletions cut 5 bases from V and 5 bases from J, with 18 bases between. Germline V CDR1 and CDR2: MNHGY, SAAAGT. This CDR3 contains 15 residues. CDR3 region: CASSSTLASWETQYF. The CDR3 nucleotides are TGTGCCAGCAGTAGTACTTTAGCGTCTTGGGAGACCCAGTACTTC.

V is TRBV6-8 and J is TRBJ1-3; D is possibly TRBD1 (5 bases). The germline gives CDR1 MNHGY, CDR2 SAAAGT. This CDR3 comprises 16 residues. Trimming stripped 5 bases from V and 0 bases from J, with 14 bases between. In nucleotides, the CDR3 is TGTGCCAGCAGTGATGGACACTTACTCTCTGGAAACACCATATATTTT. Protein sequence: CASSDGHLLSGNTIYF.

This clone was seen a few times. The chain recombines TRBV11-3 with TRBJ2-2; D may be TRBD2 (6 bases). The germline gives CDR1 SGHNT, CDR2 YENEEA. CDR3 size: 16 residues. The V end was cut by 5 bases, the J end by 2 bases, with 15 bases between. CDR3 residues: CASSQVAGPNTGELFF. The CDR3 coding sequence is TGTGCCAGCAGCCAAGTGGCGGGGCCCAACACCGGGGAGCTGTTTTTT.

This chain uses TRBV11-3 with TRBJ1-1; 7 bases agree with TRBD1. This CDR3 is built from 16 residues. The germline gives CDR1 SGHNT, CDR2 YENEEA. J lost 1 base, V lost 5 bases, and 10 bases had no gene match. CDR3 loop: CASSPGQVLRNTEAFF. The CDR3 nucleotides are TGTGCCAGCAGCCCAGGACAGGTTTTGAGGAACACTGAAGCTTTCTTT.

In regard to this clone: A read error may account for a junction end that differs from germline. The V and J genes are TRBV6-8 and TRBJ2-7; 8 bases are a match to TRBD2. The CDR3 extends over 14 amino acids. Per the germline V gene, CDR1 is MNHGY and CDR2 is SAAAGT. The DNA of the CDR3 is TGTGCCATCAGTGGGCGGGGGGACTCCTACGAGCAGTACTTC. This codes for CAISGRGDSYEQYF.

V is TRBV16 and J is TRBJ1-2; a possible D gene is TRBD1 (5 bases). This CDR3 region has 16 residues. V was trimmed by 1 base and J by 2 bases, leaving 14 bases between them. Germline CDR1 reads KGHSY; CDR2 reads FQNENV. Here the CDR3 reads CASSQWVTGLNYGYTF. CDR3 bases: TGTGCCAGCAGCCAATGGGTAACAGGTTTAAACTATGGCTACACCTTC.

This sequence joins TRBV18 and TRBJ1-6, with D uncertain. Germline CDR1 is KGHSH and CDR2 is LQKENI. Between the trimmed V and J ends, which lost 4 bases and 7 bases, there was a span of 14 bases. This CDR3 region has 15 residues. The CDR3 region is CASSQLGGGNSPLHF. The CDR3 DNA reads TGTGCCAGCTCACAACTCGGAGGAGGGAATTCACCCCTCCACTTT.

The chain has TRBV30 and TRBJ1-1; D possibly corresponds to TRBD1 (5 bases). The CDR3 is 12 amino acids. Germline lookup yields CDR1 GTSNPN and CDR2 SVGIG (reference sequence). Between the trimmed V and J ends, which lost 3 bases and 4 bases, there was a span of 9 bases. Written as DNA, the CDR3 is TGTGCCTGGAGGGGGGTGGGCACTGAAGCTTTCTTT. This gives the protein CAWRGVGTEAFF.

This sequence joins TRBV11-3 and TRBJ2-5; the D is unclear. The CDR3 is made up of 15 amino acids. In germline, CDR1 is SGHNT, CDR2 YENEEA. Trimming removed 5 bases from V and 1 base from J, with 14 bases in between. The CDR3 region has the DNA TGTGCCAGCAGCGTACATCCGATCGGCCAAGAGACCCAGTACTTC. Protein: CASSVHPIGQETQYF.

The chain has TRBV1 and TRBJ2-1; no check of the table's D call, TRBD2, against the DNA was made. TRBV1 is classified as a pseudogene. The CDR3 has 15 amino acids. CDR3 DNA: TGCGCCAGCAGCCAAGATCCCCTAGCGGGGATTGAGCAGTTCTTC. It yields the protein CASSQDPLAGIEQFF.

This clone was seen more than once but under ten times. This sequence joins TRBV15 and TRBJ2-2, with TRBD1 matching over 8 bases. Germline CDR1 is LNHNV and CDR2 is YYDKDF (reference sequence). CDR3 size: 17 residues. V was pared by 3 bases and J by 1 base, with 7 bases of the junction left unmatched. This CDR3 reads CATSRHQGAKNTGELFF. In nucleotides, the CDR3 is TGTGCCACCAGCAGGCATCAGGGGGCGAAGAACACCGGGGAGCTGTTTTTT.

This chain connects TRBV29-1 to TRBJ1-4; 7 bases map to TRBD1. This CDR3 spans 13 amino acids. Looked up from germline, CDR1 is SQVTM and CDR2 is ANQGSEA. Trimming removed 4 bases from V and 7 bases from J; junction bases left unmatched: 6. This chain's CDR3 is CSVATGVSEKLFF. CDR3 nucleotides: TGCAGCGTTGCTACAGGGGTGTCTGAAAAACTGTTTTTT. Supplemented by reference TRBV29-1 and TRBJ1-4, the full variable domain reads SAVISQKPSRDICQRGTSLTIQCQVDSQVTMMFWYRQQPGQSLTLIATANQGSEATYESGFVIDKFPISRPNLTFSTLTVSNMSPEDSSIYLCSVATGVSEKLFFGSGTQLSVL.

The CDR3 sequence is CASSFRITDTEAFF. The CDR3, as DNA: TGTGCCAGCAGCTTTAGGATCACGGACACTGAAGCTTTCTTT. The V and J genes are TRBV7-6 and TRBJ1-1; the D is unclear. V was shortened by 3 bases and J by 3 bases, with 11 bases between the two germline ends. The CDR3 has 14 amino acids. Per germline, CDR1 SGHVS and CDR2 FNYEAQ.

As concerns this clone: One end of the junction is discordant with germline, which a read error may explain. The chain employs TRBV6-8 and TRBJ2-7; D unclear. Per the germline V gene, CDR1 is MNHGY and CDR2 is SAAAGT. This CDR3 has 13 amino acids. CDR3 sequence: CAISDLLSYEQYF. CDR3 sequence (DNA): TGTGCCATCAGTGACTTACTGAGCTACGAGCAGTACTTC.